The 12 T cell receptor beta chains reported below all come from one sample, sequenced in a study of blood T cell repertoires in COVID-19. Clones were read by immunoSEQ multiplex PCR, and TCRdb kept only the in-frame ones, dropping some. The repertoire holds 390,000 or so clones, with approximately 92% as singletons. The sequencing input was PBMCs or T cells enriched from blood (not recorded which). The receptor set was obtained from a man aged 18-30 years who had recovered from COVID-19.

The rearrangement links TRBV9 to TRBJ2-7; the match to TRBD2 covers 9 bases. This CDR3 has 15 residues. CDR1 and CDR2 (germline): SGDLS, YYNGEE. The junction had 6 bases not matched to a gene; V was cut back by 0 bases and J by 5 bases. The CDR3 here is CASSVEAGGLNEQYF. CDR3 bases: TGTGCCAGCAGCGTAGAAGCGGGAGGTCTTAACGAGCAGTACTTC.

Here the CDR3 reads CASSLTDRGNQPQHF. In nucleotides, the CDR3 is TGTGCCAGCAGCTTAACTGACAGGGGCAATCAGCCCCAGCATTTT. The J gene is TRBJ1-5, the V gene TRBV7-6; TRBD1 aligns across 7 bases. There are 15 residues in the CDR3. Germline loops: CDR1 SGHVS, CDR2 FNYEAQ. Trimming removed 2 bases from V and 2 bases from J; junction bases left unmatched: 3.

This chain connects TRBV12-3 or TRBV12-4 to TRBJ1-1, with a tentative D call TRBD1 (6 bases). The CDR3 runs to 13 residues. V lost 5 bases and J lost 3, with 10 bases in between. CDR3 region: CASSLRGYTEAFF. CDR3 in DNA: TGTGCCAGCAGTCTCAGGGGCTACACTGAAGCTTTCTTT.

J is TRBJ1-5 and V is TRBV7-9; D is unclear. Germline lookup yields CDR1 SEHNR and CDR2 FQNEAQ (reference sequence). The ends were cut back, 8 bases at V and 7 bases at J, with 15 bases in the middle. This CDR3 spans 13 amino acids. The CDR3 region has the DNA TGTGCCAGCGGGCCCGGGGAGGAGCAGCCCCAGCATTTT. Its translation is CASGPGEEQPQHF.

This chain joins TRBV28 and TRBJ1-5; 8 positions match TRBD1. CDR1 MDHEN and CDR2 SYDVKM come from the germline V gene. The J segment lost 2 bases and the V segment lost 1 base, leaving 4 bases of the junction unmatched. The CDR3 has 16 residues. CDR3 DNA sequence: TGTGCCAGCAGTTTATCAGGGGGCACTGGCAATCAGCCCCAGCATTTT. Its protein product is CASSLSGGTGNQPQHF.

V and J are TRBV13 and TRBJ2-2, with TRBD2 matching 7 bases. Unmatched junction bases numbered 8, after V lost 7 bases and J lost 6 bases. This CDR3 contains 14 residues. Germline V gene lookup returns CDR1 PRHDT and CDR2 FYEKMQ (reference sequence). The CDR3 nucleotides read TGTGCCAGCATGCAGCGGGAAGGAGCCGGGGAGCTGTTTTTT. It yields the protein CASMQREGAGELFF.

The rearrangement links TRBV9 to TRBJ2-1, with 10 bases that match TRBD1. The J segment lost 3 bases and the V segment lost 6 bases, leaving 6 bases of the junction unmatched. This CDR3 comprises 15 residues. CDR1 and CDR2 (germline): SGDLS, YYNGEE. The CDR3 DNA reads as TGTGCCAGCACCCCCGGGACAGGGGACTACAATGAGCAGTTCTTC. It translates to CASTPGTGDYNEQFF. Based on the CDR3 plus reference TRBV9 and TRBJ2-1, the full variable domain is DSGVTQTPKHLITATGQRVTLRCSPRSGDLSVYWYQQSLDQGLQFLIQYYNGEERAKGNILERFSAQQFPDLHSELNLSSLELGDSALYFCASTPGTGDYNEQFFGPGTRLTVL.

V usage is TRBV7-2 and J usage is TRBJ2-4; 8 nucleotides line up with TRBD1. J was trimmed by 6 bases and V by 5 bases; bases with no gene match: 9. The CDR3 totals 15 residues. Germline-derived CDR1 and CDR2 are SGHTA and FQGNSA. The CDR3 coding sequence is TGTGCCAGCAGCCCGTCGACAGGGGTGGGAAACATTCAGTACTTC. Encoded protein: CASSPSTGVGNIQYF.

The chain uses TRBV4-2 and TRBJ1-1, with TRBD1 matching over 9 bases. Germline-derived CDR1 and CDR2 are LGHNA and YNFKEQ. V dropped 0 bases and J dropped 4; count of bases not matched to a gene: 9. The CDR3 is 17 amino acids. This chain's CDR3 is CASSQDWDRVQGTEAFF. The CDR3 DNA follows: TGTGCCAGCAGCCAAGATTGGGACAGGGTTCAGGGCACTGAAGCTTTCTTT.

The chain is built from TRBV29-1 and TRBJ1-2; 9 bases match TRBD1. Germline assignment: CDR1 SQVTM and CDR2 ANQGSEA. This CDR3 contains 13 residues. The V gene end was trimmed by 4 bases and the J gene end by 4 bases; junction bases not matched to a gene: 4. The CDR3 DNA is TGCAGCGTTGCAGGACAGGGGACCTATGGCTACACCTTC. This sequence encodes CSVAGQGTYGYTF.

V and J are TRBV19 and TRBJ2-2; no clear D. From germline, CDR1 is LNHDA and CDR2 SQIVND (reference sequence). There are 13 residues in the CDR3. Between the trimmed V and J ends, which lost 6 bases and 5 bases, there was a span of 10 bases. The CDR3 nucleotides read TGTGCCAGTAGAACTGGTCGGACCGGGGAGCTGTTTTTT. Its translation is CASRTGRTGELFF.

The chain combines TRBV5-4 with TRBJ1-2; D gene ambiguous. V was clipped by 0 bases and J by 8 bases, with 17 bases between them. This CDR3 is built from 15 residues. Germline V CDR1 and CDR2: SGHNT, YYREEE (reference sequence). CDR3 nucleotides: TGTGCCAGCAGCTTGGCGAGCGGCAACCGGCGGGGCTACACCTTC. Encoded protein: CASSLASGNRRGYTF.